The 29 T cell receptor beta chains reported below all come from one sample, sequenced in a study of Graves' ophthalmopathy and Graves' hyperthyroidism. Amplified TCR beta CDR3 regions were obtained using RNA transcripts as template. Second-round multiplex PCR came after a first-round RT-PCR that employed HTBI primers. TCRdb reanalysed the multiplex PCR reads using MiXCR and keeps one entry per CDR3 protein. Of over a million distinct CDR3 sequences in the sample, approximately 35% were seen once. The sample taken for sequencing was peripheral blood or thyroid tissue (not recorded which). Every receptor here comes from an adult man with Graves' hyperthyroidism.

This clonotype was seen many times. In DNA, the CDR3 is TGCAGTGCTACCTTCCAGGGTGTGGATAGCAATCAGCCCCAGCATTTT. Amino acid sequence: CSATFQGVDSNQPQHF. The chain carries TRBV20-1 and TRBJ1-5; weak D call: TRBD1 (5 bases). Germline lookup yields CDR1 DFQATT and CDR2 SNEGSKA (reference sequence). The CDR3 contains 16 residues. V lost 4 bases and J lost 0, with 16 bases in between.

The chain joins TRBV28 to TRBJ1-1; D call uncertain. V was trimmed by 4 bases and J by 1 base, leaving 13 bases between them. Germline V gene data show CDR1 as MDHEN and CDR2 as SYDVKM. This CDR3 is 15 amino acids long. The CDR3 protein is CASSSPGSGNTEAFF. The CDR3 coding sequence is TGTGCCAGCAGTTCACCGGGGTCGGGGAACACTGAAGCTTTCTTT.

As concerns this clonotype: With a much larger clone just one base away, this may be a read error. V is TRBV11-1 and J is TRBJ2-2, with 10 bases that match TRBD2. CDR1 and CDR2 from the germline V gene are SGHAT and FQDESV (reference sequence). Trimming cost V 3 bases and J 8 bases; bases outside gene matches: 9. This CDR3 is 16 amino acids long. CDR3 nucleotide sequence: TGTGCCAGCAGCTTCCGAACCCCGGGACTAGCGGGGGAGCTGTTTTTT. Amino acids: CASSFRTPGLAGELFF.

The chain carries TRBV30 and TRBJ1-6; D gene uncertain. The CDR3 is 11 amino acids. V shed 1 base and J shed 10 bases, with 5 bases lying between them. Per germline, CDR1 GTSNPN and CDR2 SVGIG (reference sequence). The CDR3 protein is CAWSAESPLHF. The CDR3 region has the DNA TGTGCCTGGAGTGCCGAATCACCCCTCCACTTT.

This clonotype showed up just once. The rearrangement uses TRBV29-1 and TRBJ1-2, with a weak D call TRBD1 (5 bases). CDR1 is SQVTM and CDR2 is ANQGSEA in the germline V gene. This CDR3 comprises 13 residues. V lost 7 bases and J lost 2, with 14 bases in between. CDR3 region: CSATRGLNYGYTF. DNA for the CDR3: TGCAGCGCCACCCGGGGCTTGAACTATGGCTACACCTTC.

This clonotype was picked up a small number of times. For the CDR3, the DNA is TGCGCCAGCAATCCGGGACAGGGAGGCTACACCTTC. Translated: CASNPGQGGYTF. The chain carries TRBV10-2 and TRBJ1-2; 9 positions agree with TRBD1. In germline, CDR1 is WSHSY, CDR2 SAAADI. The CDR3 sequence is 12 residues long. Trimming cost V 7 bases and J 8 bases; bases outside gene matches: 5.

In its sample, this clonotype was seen a few times. The chain employs TRBV5-6 and TRBJ2-7; tentatively, D is TRBD2 (6 bases). There are 14 residues in the CDR3. The V gene's germline CDR1 is SGHDT and CDR2 YYEEEE. Trimming shortened V by 4 bases and J by 5 bases, and 16 bases separated the two germline ends. CDR3 sequence reads: CASSRGAGLHEQYF. CDR3 DNA sequence: TGTGCCAGCAGCCGTGGGGCGGGGCTTCACGAGCAGTACTTC.

Comment on this clonotype: One end of the junction fails to match germline, which may point to a read error. The chain joins TRBV10-3 to TRBJ1-1; TRBD1 matches 8 bases. The CDR3 is made up of 14 amino acids. CDR1 is ENHRY and CDR2 is SYGVKD in the germline V gene. In nucleotides, the CDR3 is TGTGCCAGCAGTGACGAGACAGGGGTTACTGAAGCTTTCTTT. Encoded protein: CASSDETGVTEAFF.

CDR3 DNA: TGTGCCAGCAGTGGGTCCCAGGGTAGGGTTCTAGGCAATCAGCCCCAGCATTTT. Amino acids: CASSGSQGRVLGNQPQHF. The genes are TRBV12-3 or TRBV12-4 and TRBJ1-5, with a tentative D call TRBD1 (5 bases). This CDR3 is built from 18 residues. Deletions cut 5 bases from V and 2 bases from J, with 22 bases between.

This clonotype occurred a few times. The chain joins TRBV12-3 or TRBV12-4 to TRBJ2-5; 7 bases are a match to TRBD2. The CDR3 spans 15 residues. The ends lost 5 bases at V and 1 base at J; junction bases unmatched: 7. In nucleotides, the CDR3 is TGTGCCAGCAGTCCCCCTAGCGGATTCCAAGAGACCCAGTACTTC. Translation: CASSPPSGFQETQYF.

This chain connects TRBV7-2 to TRBJ2-7, with 7 bases identical to TRBD1. The CDR3 totals 16 residues. The J segment lost 5 bases and the V segment lost 2 bases, leaving 12 bases of the junction unmatched. Germline V gives CDR1 SGHTA, CDR2 FQGNSA. CDR3 nucleotides: TGTGCCAGCAGCTTAATATCACGCAGGGGGATTCACGAGCAGTACTTC. This gives the protein CASSLISRRGIHEQYF.

This clonotype was detected only once. The rearrangement links TRBV5-5 to TRBJ1-5, with D maybe TRBD1 (5 bases). The CDR3 totals 15 residues. Looked up from germline, CDR1 is SGHKS and CDR2 is YYEKEE (reference sequence). V lost 4 bases and J lost 0, with 11 bases in between. CDR3 nucleotides: TGTGCCAGCAGCCGCGGGACCCATAGCAATCAGCCCCAGCATTTT. It encodes CASSRGTHSNQPQHF.

This chain uses TRBV7-9 with TRBJ1-4; D is uncertain. Trimming removed 7 bases from V and 8 bases from J, with 17 bases in between. The CDR3 loop spans 14 amino acids. CDR1 and CDR2 (germline): SEHNR, FQNEAQ (reference sequence). Here the CDR3 reads CASTGLQTLEKLFF. Written as DNA, the CDR3 is TGTGCCAGCACCGGGCTCCAGACACTAGAAAAACTGTTTTTT.

This clonotype showed up many times. The chain is built from TRBV10-3 and TRBJ2-7, with 7 nucleotides matching TRBD2. The J segment lost 4 bases and the V segment lost 10 bases, leaving 7 bases of the junction unmatched. Germline CDR1 ENHRY, CDR2 SYGVKD. The CDR3 covers 12 residues. CDR3 residues: CATQRGQYEQYF. The CDR3 nucleotides read TGTGCCACGCAGCGGGGCCAATACGAGCAGTACTTC.

Many counts were recorded for this clonotype. This chain uses TRBV12-3 or TRBV12-4 with TRBJ2-5, with D hard to call. This CDR3 has 13 residues. Trimming pared 5 bases from V and 5 bases from J, leaving 12 bases between. CDR3 residues: CASSQGHGETQYF. CDR3 in DNA: TGTGCCAGCAGTCAAGGGCACGGGGAGACCCAGTACTTC.

On this clonotype: Possible read error: a much larger clone is one base away. In DNA, the CDR3 is TGTGCCATCAGTTTAGGTTCCGGGGCGCGAACTGAAGCTTTCTTT. Encoded protein: CAISLGSGARTEAFF. The rearrangement uses TRBV10-3 and TRBJ1-1; D possibly corresponds to TRBD1 (5 bases). Germline V gives CDR1 ENHRY, CDR2 SYGVKD. The CDR3 runs 15 residues. V was trimmed by 5 bases and J by 5 bases, leaving 18 bases between them.

In this sample, this clonotype turned up many times. The chain is built from TRBV7-2 and TRBJ1-1, with D hard to call. Trimming took 2 bases from V and 0 from J, leaving 10 bases between them. Germline V gives CDR1 SGHTA, CDR2 FQGNSA. The CDR3 is 15 amino acids. CDR3 sequence: CASSLYGRLNTEAFF. In nucleotides, the CDR3 is TGTGCCAGCAGCTTATACGGCAGATTGAACACTGAAGCTTTCTTT.

This clonotype was counted at least ten times. The chain is built from TRBV12-3 or TRBV12-4 and TRBJ1-1; 10 bases are a match to TRBD1. V gave up 6 bases and J gave up 6 bases; unmatched junction bases: 10. The CDR3 length is 15 residues. The chain's CDR3 is CASRPPGQGRAEAFF. CDR3 nucleotides: TGTGCCAGCAGACCCCCGGGACAGGGGAGGGCTGAAGCTTTCTTT.

Points on this clonotype: A single base separates this from a much larger clone, so it may be a read error. The genes are TRBV7-8 and TRBJ1-1; D might be TRBD1 (5 bases). CDR1 and CDR2 from the germline V gene are SGHVS and FQNEAQ. The CDR3 has 13 residues. The CDR3 loop reads CASSFDSNIEAFF. The CDR3 DNA sequence: TGTGCCAGCAGCTTCGACAGCAACATTGAAGCTTTCTTT.

This clonotype showed up many times. J is TRBJ1-1 and V is TRBV11-2, with D hard to call. The V and J ends lost 1 base and 0 bases respectively, with 9 bases between them. Germline CDR1 reads SGHAT; CDR2 reads FQNNGV. This CDR3 contains 15 residues. CDR3 sequence: CASSLVNTVNTEAFF. DNA for the CDR3: TGTGCCAGCAGCTTAGTCAACACCGTGAACACTGAAGCTTTCTTT.

This clonotype has a count of ten or more. The chain has TRBV6-6 and TRBJ2-6; D possibly corresponds to TRBD1 (5 bases). CDR3 size: 16 residues. Germline V gene sequence: CDR1 MNHNY, CDR2 SVGAGI (reference sequence). V lost 6 bases to trimming and J lost 0 bases, with 12 bases between them. CDR3 DNA: TGTGCCAGCAGCCAGGGTTCTATCTCTGGGGCCAACGTCCTGACTTTC. This codes for CASSQGSISGANVLTF.

V and J are TRBV2 and TRBJ2-5, with D possibly being TRBD1 (6 bases). This CDR3 region has 13 residues. Deletions cut 9 bases from V and 5 bases from J, with 16 bases between. Germline CDR1 SNHLY, CDR2 FYNNEI. The CDR3 is CARNPGQMETQYF. CDR3 sequence (DNA): TGTGCCAGAAATCCGGGACAAATGGAGACCCAGTACTTC.

This clonotype was observed at least ten times. V and J are TRBV7-2 and TRBJ1-2; no firm D call. Germline CDR1 and CDR2: SGHTA and FQGNSA. Trimming took 1 base from V and 0 from J, leaving 9 bases between them. The length of the CDR3 is 15 residues. CDR3 nucleotides: TGTGCCAGCAGCTTAGACGTACAATCTAACTATGGCTACACCTTC. Translation gives CASSLDVQSNYGYTF.

This clonotype was recorded at least ten times. The V call is TRBV29-1, the J call TRBJ1-1, with a tentative D call TRBD1 (6 bases). The germline V and J ends were trimmed by 0 bases and 0 bases, with 14 bases remaining between them. CDR1 SQVTM and CDR2 ANQGSEA come from the germline V gene. The CDR3 totals 16 residues. The CDR3 bases are TGCAGCGTTGAAGACGGCAGAAGGACAGTGAACACTGAAGCTTTCTTT. This codes for CSVEDGRRTVNTEAFF.

This chain connects TRBV2 to TRBJ1-3; 8 bases fit TRBD1. The trim removed 7 bases at V and 8 bases at J, leaving 7 bases unmatched. Germline V lookup: CDR1 SNHLY, CDR2 FYNNEI. The CDR3 loop spans 13 amino acids. CDR3 sequence reads: CASTPDRGDTIYF. DNA for the CDR3: TGTGCCAGCACCCCAGACAGGGGTGACACCATATATTTT.

This clonotype has just one count. This sequence joins TRBV19 and TRBJ1-4; D remains ambiguous. This CDR3 comprises 12 residues. The germline V and J ends were trimmed by 5 bases and 8 bases, with 9 bases remaining between them. Germline V lookup: CDR1 LNHDA, CDR2 SQIVND (reference sequence). CDR3: CASSQVLEKLFF. Here the CDR3 DNA reads TGTGCCAGTAGTCAGGTATTGGAAAAACTGTTTTTT.

The V and J genes are TRBV20-1 and TRBJ2-5, with 8 bases matching TRBD2. The CDR3 totals 14 residues. Germline trimming cut 5 bases from V and 4 bases from J; bases unmatched to any gene: 9. The germline V gene has CDR1 DFQATT and CDR2 SNEGSKA (reference sequence). The DNA for the CDR3 is TGCAGTGCTCGAGGGAGCGGGAGTCGAGAGACCCAGTACTTC. It encodes CSARGSGSRETQYF.

This clonotype has a count of ten or more. The chain uses TRBV7-2 and TRBJ1-4, with D perhaps TRBD1 (6 bases). The CDR3 covers 13 residues. Per germline, CDR1 SGHTA and CDR2 FQGNSA. The V gene lost 5 bases and the J gene lost 11 bases, with 15 bases spanning the gap. This CDR3 is CASSTDSLDKLFF. In DNA, the CDR3 is TGTGCCAGCAGCACGGACAGCTTGGACAAACTGTTTTTT. The full variable domain, with the rest looked up from reference TRBV7-2 and TRBJ1-4, is GAGVSQSPSNKVTEKGKDVELRCDPISGHTALYWYRQSLGQGLEFLIYFQGNSAPDKSGLPSDRFSAERTGGSVSTLTIQRTQQEDSAVYLCASSTDSLDKLFFGSGTQLSVL.

This clonotype was seen many times. This rearrangement joins TRBV11-2 to TRBJ1-3; maybe TRBD1 (6 bases). V was pared by 1 base and J by 0 bases, with 22 bases between. The germline CDR1 and CDR2 sequences are SGHAT and FQNNGV. The CDR3 sequence is 20 residues long. Written as DNA, the CDR3 is TGTGCCAGCAGCTTAGTTCCTTCGACAGGCCAACCGGGCTCTGGAAACACCATATATTTT. This encodes CASSLVPSTGQPGSGNTIYF.